This T cell receptor beta chain was profiled in a study of control samples from healthy donors and cancer patients (dated by TCRdb to 2020 to 2021). Points on this clone: Its antigen target is currently unknown. The input lacks base qualities; no much larger clone sits a single base away.

V is cut back by 7 bases and J by 0 bases, with 22 bases in the junction unmatched. CDR1 and CDR2 (SNHLY, FYNNEI) derive from the germline V gene. Spanning cysteine to phenylalanine, the CDR3 consists of 21 amino acids. Only CDR3 DNA remains: 63 bases, in frame from the first base. The method behind the library was the immunoSEQ multiplex PCR assay. TCRdb mirrors the immuneACCESS table, restricted to in-frame sequences. Some clones are absent from its copies; in checked studies, under half trace to an unresolved V gene, and the reason for the others is unknown. This sample is represented by some 140,000 clones; 70% to 90% of them were singletons. Roughly 9% of the sample belongs to the ten largest clones.

Input material: blood. The rearranged segments are TRBV2 and TRBJ2-1; TRBD2 matches 9 bases in the middle. The receptor comes from a woman younger than 45 in good health. The bases are TGTGCCAGCACCCCTCATCGGGGTCGACTAGCGGATCTTAGCTCCTACAATGAGCAGTTCTTC. This codes for CASTPHRGRLADLSSYNEQFF.